The 9 T cell receptor beta chains below were found in one sample sequenced in a study of CD8+ T cells in alopecia areata. This sample's treatment: oral pan-JAK inhibitor, 5-10 mg twice daily. Isolated RNA was reverse transcribed into cDNA used as the sequencing template. The protocol was immunoSEQ multiplex PCR, while the TCRdb copy is restricted to in-frame clones and leaves out a portion. The sample includes more than 95,000 clones, over 60% of them seen just once. The source was CD4+ T cells sorted from blood, collected at week 4, from a patient treated with tofacitinib. The receptors stem from a human donor with alopecia areata.

This chain links TRBV7-2 with TRBJ1-1; possibly TRBD1 for D (6 bases). The CDR3 loop spans 14 amino acids. Per the germline V gene, CDR1 is SGHTA and CDR2 is FQGNSA. V lost 4 bases and J 2 bases, leaving 11 bases between the germline ends. Written as DNA, the CDR3 is TGTGCCAGCAGCTCAGAGGGGGGTAACACTGAAGCTTTCTTT. Translation gives CASSSEGGNTEAFF.

This clone has more than one count but fewer than ten. The chain has TRBV4-3 and TRBJ2-3; TRBD2 agrees at 9 bases. There are 15 residues in the CDR3. V shed 0 bases and J 3 bases; nucleotides not matched to a gene: 1. Germline V gene data show CDR1 as LGHNA and CDR2 as YSLEER. The CDR3 DNA sequence: TGCGCCAGCAGCCAAGAAGCGGGAGGAACAGATACGCAGTATTTT. Protein sequence: CASSQEAGGTDTQYF.

The chain joins TRBV7-9 to TRBJ2-7; 8 nucleotides match TRBD1. This CDR3 region has 14 residues. The J segment lost 6 bases and the V segment lost 5 bases, leaving 9 bases of the junction unmatched. CDR1 and CDR2 (germline): SEHNR, FQNEAQ (reference sequence). CDR3 sequence (DNA): TGTGCCAGCAGCCCACCCACAGGGGGGCCCGAGCAGTACTTC. It translates to CASSPPTGGPEQYF.

This clone turned up a few times. This chain uses TRBV21-1 with TRBJ2-4; the table's D call TRBD1 went unverified against the DNA. TRBV21-1 is a pseudogene. This CDR3 has 18 residues. The DNA for the CDR3 is TGTGCCAGCAGCAAAGAGCAACCGGACGACCCCCAGGGAAACATTCAGTACTTC. It yields the protein CASSKEQPDDPQGNIQYF.

The V and J genes are TRBV28 and TRBJ1-6, with D unclear. This CDR3 is built from 12 residues. V shed 6 bases and J shed 5 bases, with 5 bases lying between them. Germline V gene sequence: CDR1 MDHEN, CDR2 SYDVKM. In DNA form, the CDR3 reads TGTGCCAGCAGACGTAATAATTCACCCCTCCACTTT. Translation: CASRRNNSPLHF.

V and J are TRBV7-2 and TRBJ2-5; no clear D gene. Germline V lookup: CDR1 SGHTA, CDR2 FQGNSA. The CDR3 contains 13 residues. V lost 1 base and J lost 4, with 7 bases in between. CDR3 bases: TGTGCCAGCAGCTTAGGGGTCCGAGAGACCCAGTACTTC. Translated, it gives CASSLGVRETQYF.

V usage is TRBV29-1 and J usage is TRBJ1-5, with D possibly TRBD1 on 5 matching bases. The CDR3 has 14 amino acids. Germline assignment: CDR1 SQVTM and CDR2 ANQGSEA. The V gene lost 7 bases and the J gene lost 10 bases, with 23 bases spanning the gap. CDR3 DNA: TGCAGCGCGCATGAGACGGGGGAAGTTACTCCCCAGCATTTT. Translated: CSAHETGEVTPQHF.

The rearrangement links TRBV6-5 to TRBJ2-7, with D unresolved. CDR3 size: 15 residues. Trimming pared 0 bases from V and 4 bases from J, leaving 13 bases between. Germline V lookup: CDR1 MNHEY, CDR2 SVGAGI. The CDR3 DNA is TGTGCCAGCAGTTACTCGAGTCCGGACCCATACGAGCAGTACTTC. This codes for CASSYSSPDPYEQYF.

This clone has only a few counts. The rearrangement joins TRBV4-1 to TRBJ1-2; 8 bases are a match to TRBD1. With 4 bases clipped from V and 2 bases from J, the junction kept 6 bases outside the gene matches. CDR3 length: 15 residues. Germline V gene lookup returns CDR1 MGHRA and CDR2 YSYEKL. CDR3 in DNA: TGCGCCAGCAGCCCACGGACAGGGACGAACTATGGCTACACCTTC. Translating it yields CASSPRTGTNYGYTF.